Listed here are 30 T cell receptor beta chains from one sample, sequenced in a study of siplizumab effects on memory and regulatory T cells. Some clones are missing from TCRdb's copy, which holds only in-frame ones; the method was immunoSEQ multiplex PCR. The data show around 99,000 clones, around 90% seen once. Material for sequencing was Tregs sorted from blood. These receptors originate from a human donor in good health.

In this sample, this clone turned up once. The chain employs TRBV7-2 and TRBJ1-2; D unclear. The V end was cut by 5 bases, the J end by 1 base, with 11 bases between. The CDR3 is 14 residues long. Germline V gene sequence: CDR1 SGHTA, CDR2 FQGNSA. Here the CDR3 DNA reads TGTGCCAGCAGCCGGGAAAATATTAACTATGGCTACACCTTC. Translating it yields CASSRENINYGYTF.

The J gene is TRBJ2-7, the V gene TRBV19; weak D call: TRBD1 (5 bases). Between the trimmed V and J ends, which lost 5 bases and 12 bases, there was a span of 17 bases. There are 12 residues in the CDR3. Germline V lookup: CDR1 LNHDA, CDR2 SQIVND (reference sequence). CDR3 in DNA: TGTGCCAGTAGTTACAAAGGGGAAAAGCTGTACTTC. This translates into CASSYKGEKLYF.

CDR3 loop: CASSPPEGTQYF. The CDR3 DNA follows: TGCGCCAGCAGCCCACCGGAGGGGACCCAGTACTTC. This chain joins TRBV5-1 and TRBJ2-5, with D possibly matching TRBD2 (6 bases). Per the germline V gene, CDR1 is SGHRS and CDR2 is YFSETQ. CDR3 length: 12 amino acids. The V end lost 4 bases, the J end lost 7 bases, and 11 bases lay between the germline ends.

This rearrangement joins TRBV5-8 to TRBJ2-2; D is possibly TRBD2 (6 bases). The CDR3 runs to 16 residues. The germline CDR1 and CDR2 sequences are SGHTS and YDEGEE. V lost 4 bases, J lost 6 bases, and 19 bases lay in between. CDR3 DNA sequence: TGTGCCAGCAGCCCACTCCAGGGAGGCCGACCCGGGGAGCTGTTTTTT. Protein: CASSPLQGGRPGELFF.

As for this clone: An end of the junction differs from the germline gene, which may be a read error. The chain has TRBV5-1 and TRBJ2-7; 8 positions match TRBD2. Per the germline V gene, CDR1 is SGHRS and CDR2 is YFSETQ. This CDR3 has 16 amino acids. The CDR3 coding sequence is TGCGCCAGCAGCTTGGCCGGGGGGGAGACCTCCTACGAGCAGTGCTTC. Protein: CASSLAGGETSYEQCF.

Concerning this clone: In the same sample, other DNA sequences code for this CDR3. The J gene is TRBJ2-1, the V gene TRBV2; 9 nucleotides agree with TRBD2. J gave up 3 bases and V 6 bases, and 0 bases lay outside the gene matches. The CDR3 is 13 residues long. CDR1 and CDR2 (germline): SNHLY, FYNNEI. Written as DNA, the CDR3 is TGTGCCAGCAGGACTAGCGGCTACAATGAGCAGTTCTTC. Translated: CASRTSGYNEQFF. Drawing the rest from reference TRBV2 and TRBJ2-1, the complete variable domain is EPEVTQTPSHQVTQMGQEVILRCVPISNHLYFYWYRQILGQKVEFLVSFYNNEISEKSEIFDDQFSVERPDGSNFTLKIRSTKLEDSAMYFCASRTSGYNEQFFGPGTRLTVL.

The chain combines TRBV27 with TRBJ2-7; 7 bases are shared with TRBD2. Germline CDR1 reads MNHEY; CDR2 reads SMNVEV (reference sequence). The CDR3 has 14 residues. Germline trimming cut 5 bases from V and 2 bases from J; bases unmatched to any gene: 6. The CDR3 region is CASSPRSGTYEQYF. CDR3 in DNA: TGTGCCAGCAGTCCCAGAAGCGGGACCTACGAGCAGTACTTC.

This chain links TRBV2 with TRBJ2-1, with D possibly called TRBD1 or TRBD2 (5 bases each). Trimming removed 5 bases from V and 4 bases from J, with 9 bases in between. In germline, CDR1 is SNHLY, CDR2 FYNNEI. The CDR3 extends over 13 amino acids. The CDR3 here is CASSPGRYNEQFF. The DNA of the CDR3 is TGTGCCAGCAGTCCGGGACGGTACAATGAGCAGTTCTTC.

V gene TRBV6-1 combines with J gene TRBJ2-6; D remains ambiguous. This CDR3 has 15 residues. Deletions cut 10 bases from V and 0 bases from J, with 13 bases between. CDR1 is MNHNS, CDR2 SASEGT, per germline. CDR3 in amino acids: CATLPGYSGANVLTF. The CDR3 DNA reads as TGTGCCACCCTACCCGGTTACTCTGGGGCCAACGTCCTGACTTTC.

The rearrangement uses TRBV7-2 and TRBJ1-6; TRBD1 is a possible D gene (5 bases). CDR3 length: 15 amino acids. V was cut by 0 bases and J by 5 bases, with 8 bases left in between. Per the germline V gene, CDR1 is SGHTA and CDR2 is FQGNSA. CDR3 DNA sequence: TGTGCCAGCAGCTTAGCCGGGGGTAATAATTCACCCCTCCACTTT. This codes for CASSLAGGNNSPLHF. Variable domain in full (rest from reference TRBV7-2 and TRBJ1-6): GAGVSQSPSNKVTEKGKDVELRCDPISGHTALYWYRQSLGQGLEFLIYFQGNSAPDKSGLPSDRFSAERTGGSVSTLTIQRTQQEDSAVYLCASSLAGGNNSPLHFGNGTRLTVT.

The rearrangement uses TRBV6-1 and TRBJ2-5; weak D call: TRBD1 (5 bases). CDR1 and CDR2 (germline): MNHNS, SASEGT. The CDR3 has 13 amino acids. Trimming removed 4 bases at V and 2 bases at J, with 8 bases between. CDR3 DNA: TGTGCCAGCAGTGGTCCAGGGCAAGAGACCCAGTACTTC. Amino acids: CASSGPGQETQYF.

The V and J genes are TRBV19 and TRBJ2-7; 14 bases agree with TRBD2. Looked up from germline, CDR1 is LNHDA and CDR2 is SQIVND (reference sequence). The CDR3 runs 16 residues. V lost 3 bases and J lost 4; bases outside the gene matches: 5. The CDR3 region is CASSMAGTSGSYEQYF. In DNA form, the CDR3 reads TGTGCCAGTAGTATGGCCGGGACTAGCGGGAGTTACGAGCAGTACTTC.

The chain has TRBV14 and TRBJ2-1, with TRBD2 matching 13 bases. This CDR3 comprises 17 residues. Trimming took 4 bases from V and 4 from J; bases not matched to a gene: 7. The V gene's germline CDR1 is SGHDN and CDR2 FVKESK. CDR3: CASSRQLAGGPYNEQFF. CDR3 DNA sequence: TGTGCCAGCAGCCGGCAACTAGCGGGAGGGCCTTACAATGAGCAGTTCTTC.

This CDR3 reads CSVGSGERAFF. CDR3 nucleotides: TGCAGCGTTGGGTCAGGGGAGCGGGCTTTCTTT. The chain links TRBV29-1 to TRBJ1-1; maybe TRBD1 (6 bases). The CDR3 extends over 11 amino acids. Germline-derived CDR1 and CDR2 are SQVTM and ANQGSEA. Trimming pared 4 bases from V and 11 bases from J, leaving 14 bases between.

The chain employs TRBV18 and TRBJ2-5; 7 bases are shared with TRBD2. Germline V gene data show CDR1 as KGHSH and CDR2 as LQKENI. The CDR3 is made up of 15 amino acids. After removal of 4 bases from V and 1 base from J, the junction contained 6 bases not matched to a gene. In nucleotides, the CDR3 is TGTGCCAGCTCACTGCGGGGGACCTTCCAAGAGACCCAGTACTTC. It is translated as CASSLRGTFQETQYF.

The chain carries TRBV6-1 and TRBJ1-2, with D possibly being TRBD1 (6 bases). Trimming shortened V by 9 bases and J by 0 bases, and 14 bases separated the two germline ends. This CDR3 is 14 amino acids long. From germline, CDR1 is MNHNS and CDR2 SASEGT. Written as DNA, the CDR3 is TGTGCCAGTGACCGGGACAATTCTAACTATGGCTACACCTTC. Amino acids: CASDRDNSNYGYTF.

This sequence joins TRBV20-1 and TRBJ2-3; D not certain. The germline V gene encodes CDR1 DFQATT and CDR2 SNEGSKA (reference sequence). With 6 bases removed from V and 8 bases from J, the gap between germline ends came to 12 bases. The CDR3 extends over 11 amino acids. This chain's CDR3 is CSANSGGTQYF. As DNA, the CDR3 is TGCAGTGCAAACTCCGGCGGTACGCAGTATTTT.

This chain joins TRBV7-3 and TRBJ2-3; D ambiguous. The V end lost 6 bases, the J end lost 2 bases, and 18 bases lay between the germline ends. Germline loops: CDR1 SGHTA, CDR2 FQGTGA. The CDR3 spans 16 residues. CDR3 amino acids: CASSLARLGITDTQYF. The CDR3 nucleotides read TGTGCCAGCAGTTTGGCTAGGTTGGGTATCACAGATACGCAGTATTTT.

The V call is TRBV10-3, the J call TRBJ2-1, with a tentative D call TRBD2 (6 bases). Germline CDR1 and CDR2: ENHRY and SYGVKD. Trimming left V 10 bases short and J 9 bases short, with 13 bases between. The CDR3 runs 11 residues. The CDR3 loop is CATARGPEQFF. In DNA, the CDR3 is TGTGCCACAGCGCGGGGCCCTGAGCAGTTCTTC.

The V and J genes are TRBV11-2 and TRBJ1-2; no clear D gene. There are 15 residues in the CDR3. Trimming cost V 1 base and J 3 bases, with 12 bases left between them. Per germline, CDR1 SGHAT and CDR2 FQNNGV. CDR3 in DNA: TGTGCCAGCAGCTTAGTCGGAACTTATGACTATGGCTACACCTTC. Protein product: CASSLVGTYDYGYTF.

This chain uses TRBV5-1 with TRBJ2-2, with D possibly TRBD1 on 6 matching bases. Germline loops: CDR1 SGHRS, CDR2 YFSETQ. V was cut by 0 bases and J by 4 bases, with 10 bases left in between. The CDR3 spans 15 residues. The CDR3, as DNA: TGCGCCAGCAGCTTGGCGACAGGAATCACCGGGGAGCTGTTTTTT. Protein product: CASSLATGITGELFF.

The chain employs TRBV18 and TRBJ2-7, with TRBD2 matching over 7 bases. Germline V CDR1 and CDR2: KGHSH, LQKENI. CDR3 length: 15 residues. The V segment lost 6 bases and the J segment 0 bases; nucleotides outside the gene matches: 8. The CDR3 reads CASSRGEGGSYEQYF. In nucleotides, the CDR3 is TGTGCCAGCTCCCGGGGGGAGGGCGGCTCCTACGAGCAGTACTTC.

This chain connects TRBV19 to TRBJ1-2; 7 bases are shared with TRBD1. In germline, CDR1 is LNHDA, CDR2 SQIVND (reference sequence). With 6 bases clipped from V and 4 bases from J, the junction kept 5 bases outside the gene matches. The length of the CDR3 is 13 residues. The CDR3 spells CASSPGDSYGYTF. The DNA of the CDR3 is TGTGCCAGTAGCCCCGGGGACAGCTATGGCTACACCTTC.

This clone was seen a single time. This chain joins TRBV5-1 and TRBJ1-3; D remains unclear. The CDR3 length is 17 residues. Deletions cut 2 bases from V and 2 bases from J, with 17 bases between. Germline V lookup: CDR1 SGHRS, CDR2 YFSETQ. The CDR3 DNA reads TGCGCCAGCAGCTTCCTGACACCGGGTTCCGCTGGAAACACCATATATTTT. Its translation is CASSFLTPGSAGNTIYF.

The V and J genes are TRBV6-1 and TRBJ2-3; D is unresolved. Germline V lookup: CDR1 MNHNS, CDR2 SASEGT. CDR3 length: 12 amino acids. Trimming took off 10 bases at V and 5 bases at J, with 13 bases between the two ends. The CDR3 sequence: CATSLLGDTQYF. In DNA form, the CDR3 reads TGTGCCACCTCCCTGTTGGGAGATACGCAGTATTTT.

The genes are TRBV2 and TRBJ2-5; 11 nucleotides agree with TRBD2. The CDR3 sequence is 15 residues long. Trimming cost V 2 bases and J 5 bases; bases outside gene matches: 4. Germline V gives CDR1 SNHLY, CDR2 FYNNEI. CDR3 in amino acids: CASSERLAGLETQYF. The DNA for the CDR3 is TGTGCCAGCAGTGAACGACTAGCGGGACTGGAGACCCAGTACTTC.

The chain has TRBV9 and TRBJ2-2, with TRBD2 as a possible D gene (6 bases). Germline assignment: CDR1 SGDLS and CDR2 YYNGEE. The ends were cut back, 2 bases at V and 4 bases at J, with 15 bases in the middle. The CDR3 is made up of 16 amino acids. Here the CDR3 reads CASSVMSGSLTGELFF. In DNA form, the CDR3 reads TGTGCCAGCAGCGTTATGAGCGGGTCGCTCACCGGGGAGCTGTTTTTT.

The genes are TRBV4-1 and TRBJ1-3, with D hard to call. The CDR3 extends over 12 amino acids. Looked up from germline, CDR1 is MGHRA and CDR2 is YSYEKL. V was shortened by 1 base and J by 4 bases, with 2 bases between the two germline ends. CDR3 coding DNA: TGCGCCAGCAGCCAAGGGGGAAACACCATATATTTT. It specifies CASSQGGNTIYF.

The chain links TRBV7-2 to TRBJ2-3; D uncertain. The germline gives CDR1 SGHTA, CDR2 FQGNSA. V lost 5 bases and J 2 bases, leaving 8 bases between the germline ends. CDR3 size: 13 residues. CDR3 DNA: TGTGCCAGCAGCCAGCGCATCACAGATACGCAGTATTTT. The encoded protein is CASSQRITDTQYF.

J is TRBJ2-1 and V is TRBV6-5; no clear D gene. V dropped 8 bases and J dropped 4 bases, with 9 bases sitting between them. The CDR3 totals 12 residues. Looked up from germline, CDR1 is MNHEY and CDR2 is SVGAGI. The CDR3 coding sequence is TGTGCCAGCTTTGGGGTTTACAATGAGCAGTTCTTC. Protein product: CASFGVYNEQFF.